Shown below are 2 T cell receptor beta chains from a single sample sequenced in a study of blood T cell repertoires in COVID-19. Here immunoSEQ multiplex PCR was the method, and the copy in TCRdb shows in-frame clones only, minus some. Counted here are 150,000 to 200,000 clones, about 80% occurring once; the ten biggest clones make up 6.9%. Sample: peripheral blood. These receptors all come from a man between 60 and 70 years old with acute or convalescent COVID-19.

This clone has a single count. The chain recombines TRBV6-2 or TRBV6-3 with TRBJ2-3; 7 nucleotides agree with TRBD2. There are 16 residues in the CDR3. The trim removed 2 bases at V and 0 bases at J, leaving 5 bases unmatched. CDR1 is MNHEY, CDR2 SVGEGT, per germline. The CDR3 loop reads CASSYPGRPSTDTQYF. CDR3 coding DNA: TGTGCCAGCAGTTACCCCGGGAGGCCGAGCACAGATACGCAGTATTTT.

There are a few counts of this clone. CDR3 nucleotides: TGTGCCAGCAGACTGGACAGGCCCGGAAACACCATATATTTT. It codes for CASRLDRPGNTIYF. The chain joins TRBV3-1 (or the pseudogene TRBV3-2) to TRBJ1-3; 7 bases agree with TRBD1. V lost 6 bases and J lost 4; bases outside the gene matches: 6. This CDR3 comprises 14 residues. The germline V gene encodes CDR1 LGHDT and CDR2 YNNKEL (reference sequence).